This is a list of T cell receptor beta chains from one sample in a study of blood T cells in healthy people across ages. TCRdb used MiXCR to reprocess the 5' RACE reads, holding one entry per CDR3 protein. Found here are hundreds of thousands of distinct CDR3 sequences, approximately 30% of them singletons; the top ten hold around 16%. The specimen was blood. These receptors were collected from a woman at least 80 years old in good health. Each CDR3 is given with its conserved first and last residue. D genes are given only for firm matches. A clone size is listed for some rows: how often the clone was seen (once, few, many), or a class if it is expanded.

j_gene	v_gene	abundance	d_gene	CDR3aa	CDR3nt
TRBJ1-2	TRBV7-2	many	TRBD1	CASSLGGTGGLYGYTF	TGTGCCAGCAGCTTAGGGGGGACAGGGGGGCTATATGGCTACACCTTC
TRBJ1-6	TRBV7-9	many	.	CASSFGGEGSPLHF	TGTGCCAGCAGCTTCGGGGGGGAAGGGTCACCCCTCCACTTT
TRBJ1-2	TRBV28	few	.	CASSLPSLAYGYTF	TGTGCCAGCAGTTTACCGTCCTTGGCCTATGGCTACACCTTC
TRBJ1-1	TRBV28	.	.	CASTESGYNTEAFF	TGTGCCAGCACTGAATCCGGGTACAACACTGAAGCTTTCTTT
TRBJ1-5	TRBV6-1	.	TRBD1	CASSGRTGGDSNQPQHF	TGTGCCAGCAGTGGCCGGACAGGGGGGGATAGCAATCAGCCCCAGCATTTT
TRBJ2-3	TRBV24-1	many	TRBD2	CATSATRTSIGDTQYF	TGTGCCACCAGTGCTACCAGGACTAGCATTGGGGATACGCAGTATTTT
TRBJ1-2	TRBV5-1	once	TRBD1	CASSGQGVPNYGYTF	TGCGCCAGCAGTGGCCAGGGGGTCCCAAACTATGGCTACACCTTC
TRBJ2-2	TRBV30	few	TRBD2	CAWSVHGGGGTGELFF	TGTGCCTGGAGTGTACACGGGGGGGGAGGAACCGGGGAGCTGTTTTTT
TRBJ1-1	TRBV10-3	many	.	CAIKPLSGADTEAFF	TGTGCCATCAAGCCCCTCTCGGGGGCGGACACTGAAGCTTTCTTT
TRBJ1-4	TRBV27	few	.	CASSFKGLANEKLFF	TGTGCCAGCAGTTTTAAGGGATTAGCTAATGAAAAACTGTTTTTT
TRBJ2-4	TRBV20-1	many	TRBD1	CSARETPGQGIGIQYF	TGCAGTGCTAGAGAAACCCCGGGACAGGGAATAGGCATTCAGTACTTC
TRBJ2-7	TRBV4-3	many	TRBD2	CASSQDGGGSREQYF	TGCGCCAGCAGCCAAGATGGGGGGGGTTCGAGGGAGCAGTACTTC
TRBJ2-3	TRBV20-1	many	.	CSADPSTSVSTDTQYF	TGCAGTGCTGACCCCTCGACTAGTGTGAGCACAGATACGCAGTATTTT
TRBJ2-5	TRBV30	.	TRBD2	CAWKASGLVQETQYF	TGTGCCTGGAAGGCTAGCGGCTTAGTCCAAGAGACCCAGTACTTC
TRBJ2-5	TRBV28	few	TRBD1	CASSLNRGYNEQYF	TGTGCCAGCAGTTTGAACAGGGGCTACAATGAGCAGTACTTC
TRBJ2-1	TRBV20-1	.	.	CSARGAAGTYNEQFF	TGCAGTGCTAGAGGTGCTGCTGGCACCTACAATGAGCAGTTCTTC
TRBJ2-7	TRBV14	.	.	CASSQMSQVIEQYF	TGTGCCAGCAGCCAGATGTCACAGGTGATCGAGCAGTACTTC
TRBJ1-1	TRBV6-2/TRBV6-3	.	.	CASSAYRGTEAFF	TGTGCCAGCAGTGCTTATCGGGGCACTGAAGCTTTCTTT
TRBJ2-3	TRBV5-1	many	.	CASSPGRSTDTQYF	TGCGCCAGCAGCCCTGGACGGAGCACAGATACGCAGTATTTT
TRBJ2-7	TRBV25-1	many	TRBD1	CASSEWGMGRGPLSSYEQYF	TGTGCCAGCAGTGAATGGGGAATGGGCAGGGGGCCGCTTAGCTCCTACGAGCAGTACTTC
TRBJ2-3	TRBV12-3/TRBV12-4	many	.	CASSLLKGSTDTQYF	TGTGCCAGCAGTTTACTTAAGGGTTCCACAGATACGCAGTATTTT
TRBJ2-7	TRBV5-1	many	.	CASSVSGFSYEQYF	TGCGCCAGCAGCGTATCGGGGTTTTCCTACGAGCAGTACTTC
TRBJ2-3	TRBV18	many	TRBD1	CASSPLPGGNTDTQYF	TGTGCCAGCTCACCACTTCCAGGGGGAAACACAGATACGCAGTATTTT
TRBJ1-1	TRBV20-1	.	.	CSVRDGGRARNTEAFF	TGCAGTGTTAGAGATGGGGGAAGGGCAAGGAACACTGAAGCTTTCTTT
TRBJ1-2	TRBV3-1	many	TRBD1	CASSQDRGQGGYTF	TGTGCCAGCAGCCAAGACAGGGGGCAGGGTGGCTACACCTTC
TRBJ1-1	TRBV28	.	TRBD1	CASSFGGQGAIAFF	TGTGCCAGCAGTTTTGGAGGACAGGGGGCTATAGCTTTCTTT
TRBJ2-7	TRBV20-1	many	.	CSARRSSSYEQYF	TGCAGTGCTAGGCGAAGCAGCTCCTACGAGCAGTACTTC
TRBJ2-7	TRBV6-5	.	TRBD1	CASSRPNRGLDDEQYF	TGTGCCAGCAGTCGACCGAACAGGGGGCTGGACGATGAGCAGTACTTC
TRBJ2-1	TRBV18	few	.	CVSSPLTADEQFF	TGTGTCAGCTCACCGTTAACCGCCGATGAGCAGTTCTTC
TRBJ2-5	TRBV27	many	.	CASTTLGALGETQYF	TGTGCCAGCACCACCCTCGGGGCTCTGGGAGAGACCCAGTACTTC
TRBJ2-1	TRBV4-1	many	TRBD1	CASSQDVLTGSYNEQFF	TGCGCCAGCAGCCAAGATGTGCTGACAGGGTCCTACAATGAGCAGTTCTTC
TRBJ2-3	TRBV10-3	.	.	CATSESGTNSDTQYF	TGTGCCACCAGTGAGTCGGGGACCAACAGTGATACGCAGTATTTT
TRBJ2-1	TRBV28	few	.	CASRPRNNEQVF	TGTGCCAGCAGACCAAGAAACAATGAGCAGGTCTTC
TRBJ2-1	TRBV3-1	.	TRBD2	CASSQGGLAVPYEQFF	TGTGCCAGCAGCCAAGGGGGACTAGCGGTACCCTATGAGCAGTTCTTC
TRBJ2-1	TRBV30	many	TRBD2	CALGTSGASGEQFF	TGTGCCTTAGGGACTAGCGGGGCGTCGGGTGAGCAGTTCTTC
TRBJ2-3	TRBV12-3/TRBV12-4	.	.	CASSGTGRITDTQYF	TGTGCCAGCAGCGGGACGGGGAGGATAACAGATACGCAGTATTTT
TRBJ2-7	TRBV7-3	many	TRBD1	CASSRQGTYEQYF	TGTGCCAGCAGCCGACAGGGTACCTACGAGCAGTACTTC
TRBJ1-6	TRBV3-1	many	.	CASSLQGSGSPLHF	TGTGCCAGCAGCCTGCAGGGGAGCGGGTCACCCCTCCACTTT
TRBJ1-1	TRBV5-1	many	.	CASSLAQGPPEAFF	TGCGCCAGCAGCTTGGCCCAGGGGCCACCTGAAGCTTTCTTT
TRBJ1-2	TRBV5-1	many	.	CASSLGTARIGGYTF	TGCGCCAGCAGCTTGGGGACCGCCAGGATTGGTGGCTACACCTTC
TRBJ1-2	TRBV11-2	few	.	CASGRGRGLIYGYTF	TGTGCCAGCGGACGTGGTAGAGGTCTCATCTATGGCTACACCTTC
TRBJ1-1	TRBV5-6	.	TRBD1	CASSLPAGGSWRVTEAFF	TGTGCCAGCAGCTTGCCCGCAGGGGGCTCATGGAGAGTTACTGAAGCTTTCTTT
TRBJ2-7	TRBV5-1	.	.	CASRLGLSDYEQYF	TGCGCCAGCAGGTTAGGGTTATCCGACTACGAGCAGTACTTC
TRBJ2-1	TRBV4-1	many	.	CASSLIQGGNEQFF	TGCGCCAGCAGCCTAATCCAGGGGGGCAATGAGCAGTTCTTC
TRBJ2-7	TRBV20-1	.	.	CSARDFGGLYEQYF	TGCAGTGCTAGAGATTTCGGGGGACTCTACGAGCAGTACTTC
TRBJ2-7	TRBV2	many	.	CASTGDGYEQYF	TGTGCCAGCACTGGGGACGGCTACGAGCAGTACTTC
TRBJ2-1	TRBV5-4	.	.	CASSQDPNSYNEQFF	TGTGCCAGCAGCCAGGACCCGAACTCCTACAATGAGCAGTTCTTC
TRBJ2-5	TRBV5-1	many	.	CASSPGAVQTQYF	TGCGCCAGCAGCCCGGGGGCCGTTCAGACCCAGTACTTC
TRBJ1-2	TRBV4-1	few	.	CASSQEVGGDYGYTF	TGCGCCAGCAGCCAAGAAGTAGGGGGAGACTATGGCTACACCTTC
TRBJ1-3	TRBV2	many	.	CASSDGGSSGNTIYF	TGTGCCAGCAGTGATGGGGGCAGCTCTGGAAACACCATATATTTT
TRBJ2-1	TRBV10-3	many	.	CAISDLPLGGGAREQFF	TGTGCCATCAGCGATTTACCTCTAGGGGGGGGGGCAAGGGAGCAGTTCTTC
TRBJ2-1	TRBV6-1	.	TRBD1	CASREGTGSTGEQFF	TGTGCCAGCAGAGAAGGGACAGGGAGTACAGGTGAGCAGTTCTTC
TRBJ2-7	TRBV13	.	TRBD1	CASSRRDSSYEQYF	TGTGCCAGCAGCCGCCGGGACAGCTCCTACGAGCAGTACTTC
TRBJ2-3	TRBV4-1	.	.	CVSSQDPGYTQYF	TGCGTCAGCAGCCAAGATCCGGGGTATACGCAGTATTTT
TRBJ1-1	TRBV7-6	.	.	CASSPGYEAFF	TGTGCCAGCAGCCCAGGTTATGAAGCTTTCTTT
TRBJ1-3	TRBV5-1	few	.	CASSLGGNTGNTIYF	TGCGCCAGCAGCTTGGGGGGGAATACTGGAAACACCATATATTTT
TRBJ2-3	TRBV2	many	.	CASSASRGTDTQYF	TGTGCCAGCAGTGCTTCTCGGGGCACAGATACGCAGTATTTT
TRBJ2-1	TRBV20-1	.	TRBD2	CSARSGTSEYNEQFF	TGCAGTGCTAGATCCGGGACTAGCGAGTACAATGAGCAGTTCTTC
TRBJ2-1	TRBV5-6	few	.	CASSSGVRDNEQFF	TGTGCCAGCAGCTCAGGGGTTCGGGACAATGAGCAGTTCTTC